Each of the 22 T cell receptor beta chains below was sequenced from the same sample in a study of esophageal squamous cell carcinoma under preoperative chemotherapy. Time point here: after preoperative PTX-NDP chemotherapy. TCRdb reprocessed the PCR reads with MiXCR, giving one entry per CDR3 protein. Among tens of thousands of distinct CDR3 sequences listed, roughly 52% were seen once. Sampling took place from a patient given preoperative chemotherapy. The receptors stem from a human donor with esophageal squamous cell carcinoma. The donor label of this sample is uncertain.

This clonotype was found a few times. The chain links TRBV19 to TRBJ1-2; tentative D call: TRBD1 (6 bases). CDR1 and CDR2 from the germline V gene are LNHDA and SQIVND (reference sequence). The CDR3 is 11 amino acids. Trimming shortened V by 4 bases and J by 10 bases, and 10 bases separated the two germline ends. CDR3 bases: TGTGCCAGTAGTACCGGGACAATCTACACCTTC. Translated: CASSTGTIYTF.

Turning to this clonotype: The junction and the germline gene differ at one end; a read error may be behind it. The chain links TRBV7-8 to TRBJ2-2; maybe TRBD2 (7 bases). Germline lookup yields CDR1 SGHVS and CDR2 FQNEAQ. The CDR3 totals 16 residues. The CDR3 DNA reads as TGTGCCAGCAGCCGCCTAGGGGGGGCGAGCACCGGGAAGCTGTATTTT. This gives the protein CASSRLGGASTGKLYF.

This clonotype was counted many times. The chain employs TRBV11-2 and TRBJ2-5; 9 bases fit TRBD1. The CDR3 contains 15 residues. Trimming took 1 base from V and 7 from J; bases not matched to a gene: 7. CDR1 SGHAT and CDR2 FQNNGV come from the germline V gene. The CDR3 region has the DNA TGTGCCAGCAGCTTAGTTTACAGGGGGCATGGGACCCAGTACTTC. Protein product: CASSLVYRGHGTQYF.

The chain uses TRBV7-3 and TRBJ2-3; possibly TRBD1 for D (6 bases). V lost 8 bases to trimming and J lost 8 bases, with 17 bases between them. There are 13 residues in the CDR3. CDR1 and CDR2 from the germline V gene are SGHTA and FQGTGA. The CDR3 reads CASSRQAAGTQYF. The DNA for the CDR3 is TGTGCCAGCTCCCGACAGGCCGCCGGTACGCAGTATTTT.

This clonotype showed up just a few times. The V call is TRBV6-1, the J call TRBJ2-5; TRBD2 is a possible D gene (5 bases). The end of the DNA fits TRBJ2-7 better, so the J call may be wrong. This CDR3 has 12 residues. The V gene's germline CDR1 is MNHNS and CDR2 SASEGT. CDR3 residues: CASSEYGNEQYF. In DNA form, the CDR3 reads TGTGCCAGCAGTGAGTACGGGAACGAGCAGTACTTC.

By share, this clonotype ranks as medium-sized. The chain combines TRBV7-8 with TRBJ2-7; TRBD2 might be the D (5 bases). Per the germline V gene, CDR1 is SGHVS and CDR2 is FQNEAQ. The CDR3 totals 13 residues. Trimming took 5 bases from V and 0 from J, leaving 8 bases between them. CDR3 region: CASSRTSSYEQYF. The CDR3 DNA sequence: TGTGCCAGCAGCCGGACTTCCTCCTACGAGCAGTACTTC. The full variable domain, in which reference TRBV7-8 and TRBJ2-7 provide the parts outside the CDR3, is GAGVSQSPRYKVAKRGQDVALRCDPISGHVSLFWYQQALGQGPEFLTYFQNEAQLDKSGLPSDRFFAERPEGSVSTLKIQRTQQEDSAVYLCASSRTSSYEQYFGPGTRLTVT.

This clonotype was recorded at least ten times. The chain combines TRBV5-6 with TRBJ2-3, with D unresolved. Between the trimmed V and J ends, which lost 0 bases and 4 bases, there was a span of 15 bases. Germline values: CDR1 SGHDT, CDR2 YYEEEE. The CDR3 contains 16 residues. CDR3 bases: TGTGCCAGCAGCTTGGTCGTGCCGCGAATTGCAGATACGCAGTATTTT. It yields the protein CASSLVVPRIADTQYF.

This clonotype was detected only a few times. The chain recombines TRBV6-5 with TRBJ1-1; D gene ambiguous. Between the trimmed V and J ends, which lost 6 bases and 0 bases, there was a span of 2 bases. CDR3 length equals 11 residues. In germline, CDR1 is MNHEY, CDR2 SVGAGI. The CDR3 nucleotides are TGTGCCAGCAGATTGAACACTGAAGCTTTCTTT. Translating gives CASRLNTEAFF.

With regard to this clonotype: At one end, the junction sequence differs from germline, possibly due to a read error. This chain links TRBV10-2 with TRBJ2-4, with D hard to call. The J call is in doubt because the DNA end fits TRBJ2-3 better. The CDR3 extends over 14 amino acids. Looked up from germline, CDR1 is WSHSY and CDR2 is SAAADI. The CDR3 loop reads CPSTARRAVNTQYF. CDR3 nucleotides: TGCCCCAGCACTGCGCGGCGAGCCGTCAACACGCAGTATTTT.

With respect to this clonotype: In this CDR3 the conserved last residue, phenylalanine or tryptophan, is missing, so a read error is likely. It is unclear where the CDR3 begins or ends on the DNA, so no DNA is shown, and the CDR3 is as TCRdb lists it. The chain recombines TRBV11-3 with TRBJ2-5; the table assigns TRBD2, which was not confirmed against the DNA. Germline V gene data show CDR1 as SGHNT and CDR2 as YENEEA. The CDR3 has 14 amino acids, counting both end residues. CDR3 loop: CASSTGLVGETRYS.

The chain carries TRBV7-9 and TRBJ2-2; D remains unclear. From germline, CDR1 is SEHNR and CDR2 FQNEAQ (reference sequence). V was cut by 0 bases and J by 4 bases, with 6 bases left in between. This CDR3 is built from 14 residues. CDR3 sequence: CASSLAPRTGELFF. For the CDR3, the DNA is TGTGCCAGCAGCTTAGCCCCCCGCACCGGGGAGCTGTTTTTT.

For this clonotype: A read error may produce the germline difference seen at one junction end. V and J are TRBV7-2 and TRBJ2-3; D may be TRBD1 or TRBD2 (6 bases each). Germline lookup yields CDR1 SGHTA and CDR2 FQGNSA. The CDR3 is 16 amino acids. The CDR3 DNA is TGTGCCAGCGGGGGGCGAGAGGGCCGAGACCTAGATACGCAGTATTTC. Translating gives CASGGREGRDLDTQYF. Full variable domain (outside the CDR3, taken from reference TRBV7-2 and TRBJ2-3): GAGVSQSPSNKVTEKGKDVELRCDPISGHTALYWYRQSLGQGLEFLIYFQGNSAPDKSGLPSDRFSAERTGGSVSTLTIQRTQQEDSAVYLCASGGREGRDLDTQYFGPGTRLTVL.

This clonotype has a count of ten or more. This sequence joins TRBV6-1 and TRBJ2-2; perhaps D is TRBD1 or TRBD2 (5 bases each). V was shortened by 7 bases and J by 4 bases, with 13 bases between the two germline ends. This CDR3 is built from 14 residues. Germline-derived CDR1 and CDR2 are MNHNS and SASEGT. The chain's CDR3 is CASKAGTLTGELFF. The CDR3 DNA follows: TGTGCCAGCAAGGCAGGGACCCTCACCGGGGAGCTGTTTTTT.

The V call is TRBV7-2, the J call TRBJ2-7, with D maybe TRBD2 (5 bases). The J call is doubtful: the DNA matches TRBJ2-5 better. The CDR3 has 15 residues. The V gene's germline CDR1 is SGHTA and CDR2 FQGNSA. This CDR3 reads CASSLAGVEAETQYF. For the CDR3, the DNA is TGTGCCAGCAGCTTAGCGGGAGTAGAGGCGGAGACCCAGTACTTC.

The chain is built from TRBV7-2 and TRBJ2-2; 8 nucleotides match TRBD2. The CDR3 is made up of 15 amino acids. V lost 5 bases, J lost 6 bases, and 8 bases stayed unmatched. Germline CDR1 is SGHTA and CDR2 is FQGNSA. The DNA of the CDR3 is TGTGCCAGCAGCCTGGAGATACTAGCGGCCGGGGAGCTGTTTTTT. It specifies CASSLEILAAGELFF.

This clonotype was seen many times. This chain uses TRBV7-6 with TRBJ2-5; 10 bases are a match to TRBD1. In germline, CDR1 is SGHVS, CDR2 FNYEAQ. J lost 5 bases, V lost 2 bases, and 5 bases had no gene match. This CDR3 spans 15 amino acids. The CDR3 region is CASSLRDRGWETQYF. In nucleotides, the CDR3 is TGTGCCAGCAGCTTACGGGACAGGGGTTGGGAGACCCAGTACTTC.

This clonotype was observed at least ten times. The V and J genes are TRBV7-8 and TRBJ2-1, with TRBD2 identical over 11 bases. Trimming took 5 bases from V and 0 from J; bases not matched to a gene: 6. The CDR3 is made up of 17 amino acids. The germline V gene has CDR1 SGHVS and CDR2 FQNEAQ. CDR3 protein: CASSRGLAASSYNEQFF. Here the CDR3 DNA reads TGTGCCAGCAGCCGGGGACTAGCGGCCAGCTCCTACAATGAGCAGTTCTTC. The variable domain in full, completed from reference TRBV7-8 and TRBJ2-1, reads GAGVSQSPRYKVAKRGQDVALRCDPISGHVSLFWYQQALGQGPEFLTYFQNEAQLDKSGLPSDRFFAERPEGSVSTLKIQRTQQEDSAVYLCASSRGLAASSYNEQFFGPGTRLTVL.

About this clonotype: It is likely a read error, because the conserved phenylalanine at the end of the CDR3 is missing. The DNA is left out, because the CDR3 cannot be placed on it with certainty; the CDR3 is given as TCRdb lists it. The J gene is TRBJ2-5, the V gene TRBV7-2; the table names TRBD1, a call not compared with the DNA. CDR1 is SGHTA and CDR2 is FQGNSA in the germline V gene. Counting both end residues, the CDR3 totals 16 amino acids. CDR3 amino acids: CASSSPPGQGQETQLS.

Worth noting for this clonotype: A junction end diverges from the germline sequence, so it may reflect a read error. The chain uses TRBV6-1 and TRBJ2-5, with D unclear. Germline assignment: CDR1 MNHNS and CDR2 SASEGT. The CDR3 contains 11 residues. CDR3 sequence: CAGSEAHIQYF. In DNA, the CDR3 is TGTGCCGGCAGTGAAGCCCACATCCAGTACTTC.

This clonotype has at least ten counts. V is TRBV7-8 and J is TRBJ2-2; 9 bases line up with TRBD2. The CDR3 totals 16 residues. Trimming removed 5 bases from V and 7 bases from J; junction bases left unmatched: 11. Germline assignment: CDR1 SGHVS and CDR2 FQNEAQ. The chain's CDR3 is CASSPEAGGLHGELFF. Here the CDR3 DNA reads TGTGCCAGCAGCCCAGAAGCGGGGGGTCTTCACGGGGAGCTGTTTTTT.

This chain joins TRBV7-8 and TRBJ2-3, with D tentatively TRBD2 (6 bases). The V end lost 5 bases, the J end lost 5 bases, and 20 bases lay between the germline ends. This CDR3 comprises 16 residues. Germline assignment: CDR1 SGHVS and CDR2 FQNEAQ. CDR3 DNA: TGTGCCAGCAGCAACCTGGGGCGGGGAGCCAAAGATACGCAGTATTTT. Translation: CASSNLGRGAKDTQYF.

V gene TRBV11-1 combines with J gene TRBJ2-5; TRBD2 aligns across 7 bases. Looked up from germline, CDR1 is SGHAT and CDR2 is FQDESV (reference sequence). V gave up 8 bases and J gave up 0 bases; unmatched junction bases: 12. The CDR3 length is 16 residues. The CDR3 DNA sequence: TGTGCCAGCGGGGGGACTGGGGGGGGTGACCAAGAGACCCAGTACTTC. Protein product: CASGGTGGGDQETQYF.